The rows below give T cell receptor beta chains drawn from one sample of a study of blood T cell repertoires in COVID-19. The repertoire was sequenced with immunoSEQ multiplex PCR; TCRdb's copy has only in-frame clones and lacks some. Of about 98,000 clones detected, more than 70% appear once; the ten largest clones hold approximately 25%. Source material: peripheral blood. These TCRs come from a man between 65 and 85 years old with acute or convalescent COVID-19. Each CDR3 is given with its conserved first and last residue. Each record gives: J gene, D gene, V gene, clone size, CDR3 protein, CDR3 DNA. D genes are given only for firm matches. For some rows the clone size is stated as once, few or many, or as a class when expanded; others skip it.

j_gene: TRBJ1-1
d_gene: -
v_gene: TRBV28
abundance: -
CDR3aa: CASSSNPPGSTEAFF
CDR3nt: TGTGCCAGCAGCAGTAACCCCCCAGGGTCCACTGAAGCTTTCTTT

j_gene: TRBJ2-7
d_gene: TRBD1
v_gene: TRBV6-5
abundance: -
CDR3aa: CASSPGTVEEQYF
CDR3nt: TGTGCCAGCAGCCCCGGGACAGTTGAAGAGCAGTACTTC

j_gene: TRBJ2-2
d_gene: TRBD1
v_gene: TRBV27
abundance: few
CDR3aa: CASSLYSLGQGTTGELFF
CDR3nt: TGTGCCAGCAGTTTATACTCCCTGGGACAGGGAACAACCGGGGAGCTGTTTTTT

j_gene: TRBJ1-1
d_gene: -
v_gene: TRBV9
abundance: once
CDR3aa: CASSVGGSNTEAFF
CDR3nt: TGTGCCAGCAGCGTAGGGGGCTCAAACACTGAAGCTTTCTTT

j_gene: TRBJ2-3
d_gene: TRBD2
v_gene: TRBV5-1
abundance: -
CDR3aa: CASSPPLAGVTDTQYF
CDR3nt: TGCGCCAGCAGCCCCCCTTTAGCGGGGGTCACAGATACGCAGTATTTT

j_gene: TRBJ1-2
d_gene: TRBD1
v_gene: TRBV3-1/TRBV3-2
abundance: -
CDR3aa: CASSLWDRGLRITF
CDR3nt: TGTGCCAGCAGCCTATGGGACAGGGGACTGAGGATCACCTTC

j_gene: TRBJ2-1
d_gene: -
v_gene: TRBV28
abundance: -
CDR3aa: CASSSLDSSTYNEQFF
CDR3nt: TGTGCCAGCAGTTCCTTGGACTCATCGACCTACAATGAGCAGTTCTTC

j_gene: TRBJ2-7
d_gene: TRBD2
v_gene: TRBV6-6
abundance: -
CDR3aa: CASSQRDLSYEQYF
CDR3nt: TGTGCCAGCAGTCAGCGGGATCTTTCCTACGAGCAGTACTTC

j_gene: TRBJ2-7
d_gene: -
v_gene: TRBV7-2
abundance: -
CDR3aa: CASSLSRDSLPYEQYF
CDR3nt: TGTGCCAGCAGCTTATCCAGGGACTCGCTCCCCTACGAGCAGTACTTC

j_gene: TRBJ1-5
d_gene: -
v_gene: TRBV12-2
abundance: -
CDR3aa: CASRSRDRVNNQPQHF
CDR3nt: TGTGCAAGTCGGAGCCGGGACAGGGTTAACAATCAGCCCCAGCATTTT

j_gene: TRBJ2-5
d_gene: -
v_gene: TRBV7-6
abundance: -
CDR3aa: CASSYPRRGGETQYF
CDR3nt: TGTGCCAGCAGCTACCCCCGGAGGGGGGGAGAGACCCAGTACTTC

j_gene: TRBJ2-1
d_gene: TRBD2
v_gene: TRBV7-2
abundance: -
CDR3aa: CASSPQRGRYNEQFF
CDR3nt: TGTGCCAGCAGCCCGCAGCGGGGACGCTACAATGAGCAGTTCTTC

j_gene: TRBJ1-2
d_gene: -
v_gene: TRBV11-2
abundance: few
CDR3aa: CASSLTGNSYGYTF
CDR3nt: TGTGCCAGCAGCTTAACAGGGAATAGCTATGGCTACACCTTC

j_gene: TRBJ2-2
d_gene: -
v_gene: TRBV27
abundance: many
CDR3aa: CASSLVGGTNTGELFF
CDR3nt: TGTGCCAGCAGCCTCGTCGGAGGTACGAACACCGGGGAGCTGTTTTTT

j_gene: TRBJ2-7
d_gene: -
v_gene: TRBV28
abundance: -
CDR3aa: CASSIAGLLSYEQYF
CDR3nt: TGTGCCAGCAGCATCGCGGGACTCCTCTCCTACGAGCAGTACTTC

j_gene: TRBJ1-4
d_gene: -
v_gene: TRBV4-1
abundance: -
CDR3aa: CASSQEPGLAKLFF
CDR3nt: TGCGCCAGCAGCCAAGAGCCCGGCCTAGCGAAACTGTTTTTT

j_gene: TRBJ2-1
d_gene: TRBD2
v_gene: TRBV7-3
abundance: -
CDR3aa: CASSSGLAWSYNEQFF
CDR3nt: TGTGCCAGCAGCTCGGGACTAGCGTGGTCCTACAATGAGCAGTTCTTC

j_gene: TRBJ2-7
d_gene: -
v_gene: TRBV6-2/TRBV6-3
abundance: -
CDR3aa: CASSYRYRVPTYEQYF
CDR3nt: TGTGCCAGCAGTTACCGTTACAGGGTCCCCACCTACGAGCAGTACTTC

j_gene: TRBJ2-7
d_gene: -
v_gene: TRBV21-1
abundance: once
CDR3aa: CASSPWRRLTYEQYF
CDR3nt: TGTGCCAGCAGCCCCTGGAGAAGGCTCACCTACGAGCAGTACTTC

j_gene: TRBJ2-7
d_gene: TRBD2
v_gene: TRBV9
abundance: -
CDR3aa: CASSVAASGKYEQYF
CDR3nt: TGTGCCAGCAGCGTAGCTGCTAGCGGGAAATACGAGCAGTACTTC

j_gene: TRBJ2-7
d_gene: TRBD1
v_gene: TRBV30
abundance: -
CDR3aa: CAWSGIGTGGYEQYF
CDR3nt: TGTGCCTGGAGTGGTATAGGGACAGGGGGGTACGAGCAGTACTTC

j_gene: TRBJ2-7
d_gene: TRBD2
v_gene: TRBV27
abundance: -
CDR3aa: CASKLLAGGSYEQYF
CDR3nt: TGTGCCAGCAAGCTTCTAGCGGGAGGCTCCTACGAGCAGTACTTC

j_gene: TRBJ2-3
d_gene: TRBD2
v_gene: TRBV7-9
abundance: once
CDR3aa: CASSLGSGMDTDTQYF
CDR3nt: TGTGCCAGCAGCTTAGGTAGCGGGATGGACACAGATACGCAGTATTTT

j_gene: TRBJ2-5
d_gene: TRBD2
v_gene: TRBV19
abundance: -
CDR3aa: CASSQSGRGQTQYF
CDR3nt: TGTGCCAGTAGTCAGAGCGGGAGGGGGCAGACCCAGTACTTC

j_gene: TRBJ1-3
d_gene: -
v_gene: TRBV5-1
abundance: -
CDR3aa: CASSLGGGSGNTIYF
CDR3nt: TGCGCCAGCAGCTTGGGAGGGGGCTCTGGAAACACCATATATTTT

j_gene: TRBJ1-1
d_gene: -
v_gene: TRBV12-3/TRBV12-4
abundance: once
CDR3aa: CASSTRRGMAFF
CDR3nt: TGTGCCAGCAGTACAAGACGGGGTATGGCTTTCTTT

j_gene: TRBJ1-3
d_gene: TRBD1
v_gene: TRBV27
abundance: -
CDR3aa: CASSLWWTGVRNTIYF
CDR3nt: TGTGCCAGCAGTTTATGGTGGACAGGGGTTAGAAACACCATATATTTT

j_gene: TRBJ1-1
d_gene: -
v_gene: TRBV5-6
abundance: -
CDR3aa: CASSLPGRVDTEAFF
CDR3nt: TGTGCCAGCAGCTTGCCTGGCCGGGTGGACACTGAAGCTTTCTTT

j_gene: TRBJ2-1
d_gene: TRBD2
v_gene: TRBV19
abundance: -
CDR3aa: CASSTRTSGVYNEQFF
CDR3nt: TGTGCCAGTAGTACGAGGACTAGCGGGGTTTACAATGAGCAGTTCTTC

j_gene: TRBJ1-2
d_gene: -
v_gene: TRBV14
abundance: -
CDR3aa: CASSIGAGGYTF
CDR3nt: TGTGCCAGCAGCATCGGCGCGGGAGGCTACACCTTC

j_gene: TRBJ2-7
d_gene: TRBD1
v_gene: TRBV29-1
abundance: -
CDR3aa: CSVTTGYEQYF
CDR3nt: TGCAGCGTTACGACAGGGTACGAGCAGTACTTC

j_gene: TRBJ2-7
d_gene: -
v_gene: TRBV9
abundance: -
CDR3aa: CASSPRETGSYEQYF
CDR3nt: TGTGCCAGCAGCCCCCGAGAGACGGGGTCCTACGAGCAGTACTTC

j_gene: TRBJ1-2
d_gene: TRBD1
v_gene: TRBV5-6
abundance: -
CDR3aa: CASSLQGFYGYTF
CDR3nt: TGTGCCAGCAGCTTACAGGGGTTCTATGGCTACACCTTC

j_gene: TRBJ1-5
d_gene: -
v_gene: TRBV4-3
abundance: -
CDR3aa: CASRGARENQPQHF
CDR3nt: TGCGCCAGCAGGGGGGCCAGGGAAAATCAGCCCCAGCATTTT

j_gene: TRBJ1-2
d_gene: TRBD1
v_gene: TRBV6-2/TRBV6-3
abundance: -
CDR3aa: CASSLDRGRRDYGYTF
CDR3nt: TGTGCCAGCAGTTTGGACAGGGGGCGCCGGGACTATGGCTACACCTTC

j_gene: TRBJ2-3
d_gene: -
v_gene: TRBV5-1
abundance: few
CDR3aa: CASSLTGPRSTDTQYF
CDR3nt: TGCGCCAGCAGCTTGACAGGGCCCCGTAGCACAGATACGCAGTATTTT

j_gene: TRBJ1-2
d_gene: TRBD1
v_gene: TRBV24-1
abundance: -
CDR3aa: CATRGEGRGNGYTF
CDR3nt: TGTGCCACCCGGGGTGAGGGCAGGGGGAATGGCTACACCTTC

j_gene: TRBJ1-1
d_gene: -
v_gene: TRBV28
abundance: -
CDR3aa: CASRLGTRAEAFF
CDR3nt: TGTGCCAGCAGACTCGGGACAAGGGCTGAAGCTTTCTTT

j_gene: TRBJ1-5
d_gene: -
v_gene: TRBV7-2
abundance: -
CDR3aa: CASSSEGREDQPQHF
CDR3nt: TGTGCCAGCAGTTCCGAAGGCAGGGAAGATCAGCCCCAGCATTTT

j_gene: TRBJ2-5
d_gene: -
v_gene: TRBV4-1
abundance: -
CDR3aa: CASSQERSGETQYF
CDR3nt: TGCGCCAGCAGCCAAGAGCGATCCGGGGAGACCCAGTACTTC

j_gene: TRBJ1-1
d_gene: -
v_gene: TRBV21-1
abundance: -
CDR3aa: CASSKTRSRDTEAFF
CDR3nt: TGTGCCAGCAGCAAAACGCGCTCCAGGGACACTGAAGCTTTCTTT